This TCR beta chain is from a study of identical twins. Study outcomes and limitations: Interpretation of the results relied on cross-sectional statistical analysis and not on following the same donors.

On this clonotype: The antigen remains undetermined.

Each donor (without exception) was a healthy Caucasian. TCRdb recomputed calls from the 5' RACE reads with MiXCR, one row per CDR3 protein. The repertoire holds 690,000 or so distinct CDR3 sequences, less than 10% seen once, with more than 0.75% in the top ten. CDR3 size: 12 residues. Germline lookup yields CDR1 WSHSY and CDR2 SAAADI. Deletions cut 1 base from V and 6 bases from J, with 7 bases between. This sample was also put to use in a study of yellow fever vaccine responses in identical twins.

The receptor was derived from a young woman in good health. The V and J genes are TRBV10-2 and TRBJ2-7; D is ambiguous. The sample was PBMCs. The CDR3 spells CASSELGLEQYF. The CDR3 DNA sequence: TGCGCCAGCAGTGAGTTGGGTCTCGAGCAGTACTTC.